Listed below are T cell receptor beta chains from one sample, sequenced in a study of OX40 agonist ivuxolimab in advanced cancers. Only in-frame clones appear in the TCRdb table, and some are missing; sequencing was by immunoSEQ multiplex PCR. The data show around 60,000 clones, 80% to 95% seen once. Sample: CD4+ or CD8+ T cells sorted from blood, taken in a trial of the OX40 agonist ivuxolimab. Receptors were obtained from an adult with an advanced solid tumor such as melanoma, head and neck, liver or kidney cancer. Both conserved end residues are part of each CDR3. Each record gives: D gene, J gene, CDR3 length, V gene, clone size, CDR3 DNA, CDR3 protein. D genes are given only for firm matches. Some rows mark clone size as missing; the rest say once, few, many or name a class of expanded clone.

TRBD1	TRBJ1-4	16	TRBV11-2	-	TGTGCCAGCAGCTTATCACCCGACAGGGGAGGAGAAAAACTGTTTTTT	CASSLSPDRGGEKLFF
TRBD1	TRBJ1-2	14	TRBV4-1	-	TGCGCCAGCAGCCCCCTGACAGGGTCGGATGGCTACACCTTC	CASSPLTGSDGYTF
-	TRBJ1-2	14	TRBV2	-	TGTGCCAGCAGGCAGCGCCTTATTAACTATGGCTACACCTTC	CASRQRLINYGYTF
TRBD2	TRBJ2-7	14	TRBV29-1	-	TGCAGCGTTATACAGCGGGAGTGGAAAAACGAGCAGTACTTC	CSVIQREWKNEQYF
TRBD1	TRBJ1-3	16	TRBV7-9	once	TGTGCCAGCAGCGGCGACAGGGAGGTTTCTGGAAACACCATATATTTT	CASSGDREVSGNTIYF
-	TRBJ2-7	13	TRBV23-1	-	TGCGCCAGCAGTCTCGGGGGGCCCTACGAGCAGTACTTC	CASSLGGPYEQYF
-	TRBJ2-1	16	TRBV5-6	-	TGTGCCAGCAGCGTAACCATAGCCATCTCAGACAATGAGCAGTTCTTC	CASSVTIAISDNEQFF
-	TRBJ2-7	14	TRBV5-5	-	TGTGCCAGCAGCTTGGGGTCGGCCTCCTACGAGCAGTACTTC	CASSLGSASYEQYF
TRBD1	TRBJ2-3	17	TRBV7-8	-	TGTGCCAGCAGCGAAAGTTCCGGGGACAGTCACACAGATACGCAGTATTTT	CASSESSGDSHTDTQYF
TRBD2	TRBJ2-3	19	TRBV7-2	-	TGTGCCAGCAGCCCGAGACTAGCGGGGACCATAGAAAGCACAGATACGCAGTATTTT	CASSPRLAGTIESTDTQYF
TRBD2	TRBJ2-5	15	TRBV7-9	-	TGTGCCAGCAGCTTAGCTACTAGCGGGAAAGAGACCCAGTACTTC	CASSLATSGKETQYF
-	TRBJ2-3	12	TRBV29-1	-	TGCAGCGTTGACGTGGGCACAGATACGCAGTATTTT	CSVDVGTDTQYF
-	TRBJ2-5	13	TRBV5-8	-	TGTGCCAGCAGCTTGGGCGGGCAAGAGACCCAGTACTTC	CASSLGGQETQYF
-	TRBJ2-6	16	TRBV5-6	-	TGTGCCAGCAGCTCCGACGGAAAATCTGGGGCCAACGTCCTGACTTTC	CASSSDGKSGANVLTF
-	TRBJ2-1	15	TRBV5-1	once	TGCGCCAGCAGCCCCTGGGGCGGGCCCTTCGATGAGCAGTTCTTC	CASSPWGGPFDEQFF
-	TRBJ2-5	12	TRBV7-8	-	TGTGCCAGCAGCCTCTGGAGCGAGACCCAGTACTTC	CASSLWSETQYF
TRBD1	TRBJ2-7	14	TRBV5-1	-	TGCGCCAGCAGCAGTGGACAGGGGGCCCACGAGCAGTACTTC	CASSSGQGAHEQYF